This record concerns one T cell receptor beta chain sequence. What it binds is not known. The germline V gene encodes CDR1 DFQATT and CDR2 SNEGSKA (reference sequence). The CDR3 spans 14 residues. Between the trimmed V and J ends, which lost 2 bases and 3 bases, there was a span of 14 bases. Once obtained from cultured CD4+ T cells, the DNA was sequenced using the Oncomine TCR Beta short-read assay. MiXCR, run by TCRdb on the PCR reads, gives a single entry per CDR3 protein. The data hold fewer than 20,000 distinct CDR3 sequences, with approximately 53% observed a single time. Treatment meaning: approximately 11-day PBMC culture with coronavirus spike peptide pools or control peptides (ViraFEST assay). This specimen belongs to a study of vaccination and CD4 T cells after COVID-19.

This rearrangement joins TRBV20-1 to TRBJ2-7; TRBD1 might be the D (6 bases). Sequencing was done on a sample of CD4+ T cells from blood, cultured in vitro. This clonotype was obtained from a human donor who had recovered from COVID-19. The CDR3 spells CSARSPEDSYEQYF. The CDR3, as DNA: TGCAGTGCTAGATCACCAGAGGACAGCTACGAGCAGTACTTC.